Listed here are 13 T cell receptor beta chains from one sample, sequenced in a study of vaccination and CD4 T cells after COVID-19. Noted treatment: approximately nine-day PBMC culture with coronavirus spike peptide pools or control peptides (ViraFEST assay). These TCRs are of unknown antigen specificity. Sequenced with the Oncomine TCR Beta short-read assay was DNA taken from cultured CD4+ T cells. One entry per CDR3 protein, called by TCRdb with MiXCR from the PCR reads. This sample has around 19,000 distinct CDR3 sequences; around 50% occur once, and the top ten carry approximately 5%. Sequencing used CD4+ T cells from blood, cultured in vitro. These receptors all stem from a human donor who had recovered from COVID-19.

This clonotype appeared a few times. The chain has TRBV20-1 and TRBJ1-2, with 9 bases matching TRBD1. The CDR3 is made up of 12 amino acids. Germline lookup yields CDR1 DFQATT and CDR2 SNEGSKA (reference sequence). The CDR3 nucleotides are TGCAGAGCGGGACAGGGAATCGACGGCTACACCTTC. It codes for CRAGQGIDGYTF.

The V and J genes are TRBV7-9 and TRBJ2-1; no clear D gene. This CDR3 is 19 amino acids long. V lost 4 bases, J lost 6 bases, and 28 bases lay in between. The germline V gene has CDR1 SEHNR and CDR2 FQNEAQ (reference sequence). CDR3 DNA sequence: TGTGCCAGCAGCTCAGGATGGCCGCGGAGTCGATCCGATAGCAATGAGCAGTTCTTC. Protein sequence: CASSSGWPRSRSDSNEQFF.

The V and J genes are TRBV25-1 and TRBJ2-5; D may be TRBD2 (6 bases). The CDR3 covers 13 residues. The germline CDR1 and CDR2 sequences are MGHDK and SYGVNS. V lost 7 bases and J 1 base, leaving 10 bases between the germline ends. CDR3 sequence: CASTPGVQETQYF. The CDR3 DNA is TGTGCCAGCACCCCGGGAGTCCAAGAGACCCAGTACTTC.

The chain links TRBV29-1 to TRBJ1-2; no clear D. This CDR3 spans 13 amino acids. Trimming removed 6 bases at V and 6 bases at J, with 17 bases between. Germline V gives CDR1 SQVTM, CDR2 ANQGSEA. The CDR3 sequence is CSVRPTLAHGYTF. CDR3 bases: TGCAGCGTCCGACCTACCTTGGCCCATGGCTACACCTTC.

The CDR3 DNA follows: TGTGCCATCAGTGAGAGCGGGGCCCCCAGGGGGGAGCAGTACTTC. This codes for CAISESGAPRGEQYF. This chain uses TRBV10-3 with TRBJ2-7, with D perhaps matching TRBD1 or TRBD2 (7 bases each). Germline CDR1 and CDR2: ENHRY and SYGVKD. This CDR3 is built from 15 residues. Trimming removed 2 bases from V and 7 bases from J, with 18 bases in between.

This clonotype has just one count. Written as DNA, the CDR3 is TGTGCCAGCAGCCCGGGACTAGCTCAAGAGACCCAGTACTTC. This gives the protein CASSPGLAQETQYF. V is TRBV5-4 and J is TRBJ2-5; 9 bases align to TRBD2. V lost 4 bases and J lost 2; bases outside the gene matches: 3. The CDR3 consists of 14 residues. Per the germline V gene, CDR1 is SGHNT and CDR2 is YYREEE (reference sequence). Complete variable domain (other parts from reference TRBV5-4 and TRBJ2-5): ETGVTQSPTHLIKTRGQQVTLRCSSQSGHNTVSWYQQALGQGPQFIFQYYREEENGRGNFPPRFSGLQFPNYSSELNVNALELDDSALYLCASSPGLAQETQYFGPGTRLLVL.

This clonotype turned up a few times. The chain has TRBV7-9 and TRBJ2-3; D unresolved. This CDR3 spans 12 amino acids. Germline-derived CDR1 and CDR2 are SEHNR and FQNEAQ (reference sequence). Trimming stripped 1 base from V and 4 bases from J, with 3 bases between. CDR3 DNA: TGTGCCAGCAGCTTAGTAGCAGATACGCAGTATTTT. Amino acids: CASSLVADTQYF.

The chain couples TRBV19 to TRBJ1-2; tentatively, D is TRBD1 (5 bases). The V gene lost 5 bases and the J gene lost 8 bases, with 24 bases spanning the gap. CDR3 length equals 16 residues. Germline-derived CDR1 and CDR2 are LNHDA and SQIVND (reference sequence). The CDR3, as DNA: TGTGCCAGTAGTGACGGCGGCGCTCTTTGGGGGGACGGCTACACCTTC. Translation: CASSDGGALWGDGYTF.

The chain carries TRBV12-3 or TRBV12-4 and TRBJ1-2, with D possibly TRBD1 on 5 matching bases. V was shortened by 8 bases and J by 5 bases, with 18 bases between the two germline ends. This CDR3 is 14 amino acids long. The CDR3 nucleotides read TGTGCCAGCCAGGACGCCGGGACGCCGTATGGCTACACCTTC. Translated: CASQDAGTPYGYTF.

The chain combines TRBV20-1 with TRBJ1-2, with 7 bases aligning to TRBD1. The CDR3 sequence is 16 residues long. Germline assignment: CDR1 DFQATT and CDR2 SNEGSKA (reference sequence). V was clipped by 3 bases and J by 2 bases; unmatched bases: 12. The CDR3 DNA reads TGCAGTGCTAGGGGGGGCCTGGGACAGTCGAACTATGGCTACACCTTC. Amino acids: CSARGGLGQSNYGYTF.

This chain joins TRBV19 and TRBJ2-2, with D possibly matching TRBD1 (6 bases). The V gene lost 3 bases and the J gene lost 1 base, with 9 bases spanning the gap. The CDR3 covers 15 residues. Germline CDR1 is LNHDA and CDR2 is SQIVND (reference sequence). The chain's CDR3 is CASSIDRLNTGELFF. In nucleotides, the CDR3 is TGTGCCAGTAGTATCGACAGGTTGAACACCGGGGAGCTGTTTTTT. The entire variable domain, with the rest obtained from reference TRBV19 and TRBJ2-2, is as follows: DGGITQSPKYLFRKEGQNVTLSCEQNLNHDAMYWYRQDPGQGLRLIYYSQIVNDFQKGDIAEGYSVSREKKESFPLTVTSAQKNPTAFYLCASSIDRLNTGELFFGEGSRLTVL.

The chain employs TRBV7-2 and TRBJ2-1, with 14 bases fitting TRBD2. The germline V gene encodes CDR1 SGHTA and CDR2 FQGNSA. This CDR3 region has 15 residues. J lost 6 bases, V lost 5 bases, and 3 bases had no gene match. The CDR3 sequence: CASSTGLAGVNEQFF. DNA of the CDR3: TGTGCCAGCAGCACGGGACTAGCGGGAGTCAATGAGCAGTTCTTC.

CDR3 sequence reads: CASSQEGSQGAQHF. The CDR3 DNA reads TGCGCCAGCAGCCAAGAAGGGAGTCAGGGGGCCCAGCATTTT. V gene TRBV4-1 combines with J gene TRBJ1-5, with TRBD1 matching 7 bases. Germline CDR1 is MGHRA and CDR2 is YSYEKL. The trim removed 0 bases at V and 11 bases at J, leaving 7 bases unmatched. The CDR3 has 14 residues.